This TCR beta chain was identified in a study of T cells after posttransplantation cyclophosphamide. Measured with immunoSEQ multiplex PCR; TCRdb has only the in-frame clones, and not every one. The sample yields some 17,000 clones, roughly 80% seen once. Methotrexate plus calcineurin inhibitor accompanied controls' myeloablative marrow transplants; sampling was 1 year later. The CDR3 consists of 14 residues. Germline-derived CDR1 and CDR2 are MDHEN and SYDVKM. V gave up 6 bases and J gave up 0 bases, with 11 bases separating them. The V and J genes are TRBV28 and TRBJ1-1; D possibly corresponds to TRBD1 (6 bases). This receptor was taken from a male patient aged 30 to 40 who received an allogeneic stem cell transplant from an unrelated donor, was CMV-positive, and had acute and chronic GVHD. These T cells may partly come from the graft donor. This specimen was PBMCs, taken roughly 470 days after allogeneic stem cell transplant with calcineurin inhibitor and methotrexate. The CDR3 region has the DNA TGTGCCAGCAGGGAAAGGACAGTGAACACTGAAGCTTTCTTT. Translated, it gives CASRERTVNTEAFF.